The entry that follows covers one T cell receptor (beta chain) sequence. Its cognate antigen is unknown. One junction end disagrees with the germline gene, perhaps due to a read error. The data were obtained in a study of T cells in Graves' hyperthyroidism and ophthalmopathy. Germline CDR1 reads DFQATT; CDR2 reads SNEGSKA (reference sequence). CDR3 length: 16 amino acids. RNA transcripts provided the source from which TCR beta CDR3 regions were amplified. The HTBI primer set served for first-round RT-PCR of the TCR CDR3. TCRdb used MiXCR to reprocess the multiplex PCR reads, holding one entry per CDR3 protein. The sample lists approximately 610,000 distinct CDR3 sequences; approximately 16% were seen once. Lactation, pregnancy, other autoimmune disease or uncontrolled infection led to exclusion of patients. Regarding the study as a whole: A model of 13 V-J pairs discriminated ophthalmopathy from stable hyperthyroidism.

The sequence was collected from a woman under 30 with Graves' hyperthyroidism. The J gene is TRBJ2-1, the V gene TRBV20-1; D possibly corresponds to TRBD2 (7 bases). What was sequenced was blood. The CDR3 DNA reads as TGCAGTGTTAGAGATCCAAGGGGGGGCCCCACAAATGAGCAGTTCTTC. Its translation: CSVRDPRGGPTNEQFF.